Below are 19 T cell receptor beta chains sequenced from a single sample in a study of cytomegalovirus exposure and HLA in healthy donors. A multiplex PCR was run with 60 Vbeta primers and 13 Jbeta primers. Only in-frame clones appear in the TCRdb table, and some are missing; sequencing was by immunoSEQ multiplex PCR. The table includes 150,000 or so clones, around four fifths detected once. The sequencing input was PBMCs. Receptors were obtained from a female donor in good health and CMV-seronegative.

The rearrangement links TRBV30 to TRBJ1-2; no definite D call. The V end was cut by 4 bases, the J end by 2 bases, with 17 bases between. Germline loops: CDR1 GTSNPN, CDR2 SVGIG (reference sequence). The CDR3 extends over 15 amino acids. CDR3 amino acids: CAWTRGVGSNYGYTF. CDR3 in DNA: TGTGCCTGGACTAGAGGAGTGGGTTCGAACTATGGCTACACCTTC.

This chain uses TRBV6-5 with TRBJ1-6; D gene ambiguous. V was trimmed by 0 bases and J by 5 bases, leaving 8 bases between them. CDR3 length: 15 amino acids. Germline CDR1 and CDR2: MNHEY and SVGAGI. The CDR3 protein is CASSYSSQDNSPLHF. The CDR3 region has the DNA TGTGCCAGCAGTTACTCGAGTCAGGATAATTCACCCCTCCACTTT.

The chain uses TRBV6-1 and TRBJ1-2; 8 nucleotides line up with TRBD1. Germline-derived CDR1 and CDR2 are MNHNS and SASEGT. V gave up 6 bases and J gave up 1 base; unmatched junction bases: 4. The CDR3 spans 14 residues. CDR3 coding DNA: TGTGCCAGCAGGCCCGGACAGGGTAACTATGGCTACACCTTC. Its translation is CASRPGQGNYGYTF.

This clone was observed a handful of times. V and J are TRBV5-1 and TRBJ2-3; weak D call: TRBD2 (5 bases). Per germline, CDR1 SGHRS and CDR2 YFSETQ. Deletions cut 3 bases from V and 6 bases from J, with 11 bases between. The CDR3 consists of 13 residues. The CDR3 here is CASSSGSTDTQYF. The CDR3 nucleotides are TGCGCCAGCAGCTCGGGGTCGACCGATACGCAGTATTTT. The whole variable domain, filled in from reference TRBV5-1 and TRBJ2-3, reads KAGVTQTPRYLIKTRGQQVTLSCSPISGHRSVSWYQQTPGQGLQFLFEYFSETQRNKGNFPGRFSGRQFSNSRSEMNVSTLELGDSALYLCASSSGSTDTQYFGPGTRLTVL.

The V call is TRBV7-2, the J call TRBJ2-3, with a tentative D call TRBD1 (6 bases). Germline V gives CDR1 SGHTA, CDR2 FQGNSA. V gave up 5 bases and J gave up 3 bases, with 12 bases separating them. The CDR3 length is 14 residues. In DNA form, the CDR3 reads TGTGCCAGCAGCCCGGGACACAGAACAGATACGCAGTATTTT. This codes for CASSPGHRTDTQYF.

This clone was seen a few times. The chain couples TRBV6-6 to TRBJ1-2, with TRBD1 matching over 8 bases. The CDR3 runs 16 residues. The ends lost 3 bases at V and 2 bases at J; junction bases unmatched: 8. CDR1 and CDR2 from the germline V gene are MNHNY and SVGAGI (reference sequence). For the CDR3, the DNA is TGTGCCAGCAGTTATAGCTCGGGACAGGAGAACTATGGCTACACCTTC. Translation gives CASSYSSGQENYGYTF.

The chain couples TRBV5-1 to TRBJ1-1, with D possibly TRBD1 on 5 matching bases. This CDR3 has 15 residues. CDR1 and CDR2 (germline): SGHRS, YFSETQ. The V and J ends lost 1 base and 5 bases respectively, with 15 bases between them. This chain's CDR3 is CASSLRAGGGTEAFF. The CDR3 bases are TGCGCCAGCAGCTTGAGGGCCGGGGGAGGTACTGAAGCTTTCTTT.

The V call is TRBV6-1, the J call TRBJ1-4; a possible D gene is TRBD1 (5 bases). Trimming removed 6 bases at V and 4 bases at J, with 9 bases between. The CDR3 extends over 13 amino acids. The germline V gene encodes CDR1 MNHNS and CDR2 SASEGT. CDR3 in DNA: TGTGCCAGCAGGGGGCTAGGTAATGAAAAACTGTTTTTT. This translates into CASRGLGNEKLFF.

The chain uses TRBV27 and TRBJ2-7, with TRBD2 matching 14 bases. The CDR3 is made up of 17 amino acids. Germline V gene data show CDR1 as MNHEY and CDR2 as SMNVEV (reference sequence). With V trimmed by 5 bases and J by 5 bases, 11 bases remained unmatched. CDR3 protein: CASSPPGLAGAGHEQYF. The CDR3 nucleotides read TGTGCCAGCAGTCCTCCGGGACTAGCGGGAGCGGGCCACGAGCAGTACTTC.

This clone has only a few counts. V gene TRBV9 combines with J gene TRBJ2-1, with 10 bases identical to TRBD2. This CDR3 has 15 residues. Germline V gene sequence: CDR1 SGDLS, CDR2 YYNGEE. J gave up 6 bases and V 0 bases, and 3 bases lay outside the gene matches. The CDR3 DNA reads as TGTGCCAGCAGCGTAGGGGCTAGCGGGGGCAATGAGCAGTTCTTC. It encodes CASSVGASGGNEQFF.

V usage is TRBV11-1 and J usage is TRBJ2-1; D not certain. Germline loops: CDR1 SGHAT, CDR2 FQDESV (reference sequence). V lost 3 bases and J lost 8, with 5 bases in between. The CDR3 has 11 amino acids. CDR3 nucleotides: TGTGCCAGCAGCTTTCTCCATGAGCAGTTCTTC. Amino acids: CASSFLHEQFF.

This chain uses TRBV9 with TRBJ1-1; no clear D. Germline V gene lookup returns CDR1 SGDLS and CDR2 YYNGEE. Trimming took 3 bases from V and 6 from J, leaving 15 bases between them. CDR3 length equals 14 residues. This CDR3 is CASSGVSANAEAFF. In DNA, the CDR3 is TGTGCCAGCAGCGGAGTCTCTGCCAACGCTGAAGCTTTCTTT.

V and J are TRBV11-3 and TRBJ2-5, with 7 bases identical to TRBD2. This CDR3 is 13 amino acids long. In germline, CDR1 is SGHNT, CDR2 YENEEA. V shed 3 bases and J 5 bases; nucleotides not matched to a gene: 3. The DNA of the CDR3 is TGTGCCAGCAGCTTCGGGGGGAGGGAGACCCAGTACTTC. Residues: CASSFGGRETQYF.

The CDR3 bases are TGTGCCAGCAGCTTACGGGACGCTAGCGGTAGCTCCTACAATGAGCAGTTCTTC. This codes for CASSLRDASGSSYNEQFF. This chain links TRBV11-1 with TRBJ2-1, with 7 bases that match TRBD2. Germline V gene sequence: CDR1 SGHAT, CDR2 FQDESV (reference sequence). Trimming cost V 2 bases and J 0 bases; bases outside gene matches: 10. The CDR3 is 18 residues long.

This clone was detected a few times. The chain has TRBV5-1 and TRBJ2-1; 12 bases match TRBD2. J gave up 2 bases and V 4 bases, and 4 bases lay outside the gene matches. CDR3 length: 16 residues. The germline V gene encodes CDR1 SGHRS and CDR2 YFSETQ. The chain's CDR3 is CASSAPSGRAYNEQFF. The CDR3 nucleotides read TGCGCCAGCAGCGCACCTAGCGGGAGGGCCTACAATGAGCAGTTCTTC.

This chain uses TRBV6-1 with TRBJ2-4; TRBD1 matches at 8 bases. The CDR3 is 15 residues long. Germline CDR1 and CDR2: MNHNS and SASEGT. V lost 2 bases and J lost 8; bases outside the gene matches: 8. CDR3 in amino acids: CASSETPGQADIQYF. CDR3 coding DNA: TGTGCCAGCAGTGAAACCCCGGGACAGGCAGACATTCAGTACTTC.

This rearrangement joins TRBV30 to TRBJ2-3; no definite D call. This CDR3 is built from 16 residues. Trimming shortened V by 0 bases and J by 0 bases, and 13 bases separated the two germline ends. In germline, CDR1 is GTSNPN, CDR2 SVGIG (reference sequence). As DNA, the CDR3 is TGTGCCTGGAGTGTACAAAAGTTCGGGAGCACAGATACGCAGTATTTT. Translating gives CAWSVQKFGSTDTQYF.

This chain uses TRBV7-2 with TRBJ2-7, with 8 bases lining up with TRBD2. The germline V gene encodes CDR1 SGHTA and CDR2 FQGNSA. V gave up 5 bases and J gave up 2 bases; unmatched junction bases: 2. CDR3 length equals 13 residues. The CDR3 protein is CASSTGGPYEQYF. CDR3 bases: TGTGCCAGCAGCACGGGAGGGCCCTACGAGCAGTACTTC.

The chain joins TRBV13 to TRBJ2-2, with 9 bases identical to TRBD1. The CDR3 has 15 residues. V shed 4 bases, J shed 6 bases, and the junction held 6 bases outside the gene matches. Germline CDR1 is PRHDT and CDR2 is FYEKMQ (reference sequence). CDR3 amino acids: CASSSRDRVAGELFF. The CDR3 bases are TGTGCCAGCAGCTCCCGGGACAGGGTTGCCGGGGAGCTGTTTTTT.